The present T cell receptor (beta chain) was sequenced within a study of T cells in Graves' hyperthyroidism and ophthalmopathy. Researchers amplified the TCR beta CDR3 regions from RNA transcripts. The study used the HTBI primer set for a first-round RT-PCR of the TCR CDR3. One entry per CDR3 protein, called by TCRdb with MiXCR from the multiplex PCR reads. The sample has hundreds of thousands of distinct CDR3 sequences, 16% seen once. This clonotype occurred many times. What it binds is unknown. Whole-study results and caveats: With a median lead of about six months before onset, the model predicted ophthalmopathy. Patients with ophthalmopathy were separated from those with stable hyperthyroidism by a 13 V-J model.

For the diagnoses, clinical symptoms, serum thyroxine and TRAb, thyroid ultrasound and orbital computed tomography were used. The PBMCs had their origin in 10 ml of fresh peripheral blood. Losses at the gene ends were 4 bases for V and 2 bases for J; bases not matched to a gene: 4. In germline, CDR1 is GTSNPN, CDR2 SVGIG (reference sequence). CDR3 length: 14 amino acids. This sequence was found in a woman aged 40 to 50 with Graves' ophthalmopathy. Sequenced sample: blood. J is TRBJ1-3 and V is TRBV30, with 8 bases that match TRBD1. This CDR3 is CAWTQGAAGNTIYF. CDR3 DNA sequence: TGTGCCTGGACCCAGGGGGCGGCTGGAAACACCATATATTTT. The whole variable domain, filled in from reference TRBV30 and TRBJ1-3, reads SQTIHQWPATLVQPVGSPLSLECTVEGTSNPNLYWYRQAAGRGLQLLFYSVGIGQISSEVPQNLSASRPQDRQFILSSKKLLLSDSGFYLCAWTQGAAGNTIYFGEGSWLTVV.